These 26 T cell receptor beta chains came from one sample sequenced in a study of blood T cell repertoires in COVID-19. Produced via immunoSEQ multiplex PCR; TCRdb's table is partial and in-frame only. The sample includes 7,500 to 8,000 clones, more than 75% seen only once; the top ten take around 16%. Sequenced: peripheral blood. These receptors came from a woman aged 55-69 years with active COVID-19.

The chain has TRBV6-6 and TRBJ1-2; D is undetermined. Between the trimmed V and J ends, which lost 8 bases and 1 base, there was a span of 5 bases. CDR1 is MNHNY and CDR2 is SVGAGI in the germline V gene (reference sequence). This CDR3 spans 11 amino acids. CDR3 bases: TGTGCCAGCGGCTTTAACTATGGCTACACCTTC. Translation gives CASGFNYGYTF.

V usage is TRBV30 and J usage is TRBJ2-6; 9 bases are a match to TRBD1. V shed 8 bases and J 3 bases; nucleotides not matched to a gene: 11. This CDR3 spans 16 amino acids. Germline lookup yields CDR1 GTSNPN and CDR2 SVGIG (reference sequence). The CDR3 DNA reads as TGTGCCGGAACGCCCGGGACAGGGTTTGGGGCCAACGTCCTGACTTTC. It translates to CAGTPGTGFGANVLTF.

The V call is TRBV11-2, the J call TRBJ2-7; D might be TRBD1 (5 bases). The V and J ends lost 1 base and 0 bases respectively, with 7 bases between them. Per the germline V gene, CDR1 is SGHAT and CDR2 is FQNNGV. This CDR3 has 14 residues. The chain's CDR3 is CASSLVGASYEQYF. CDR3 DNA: TGTGCCAGCAGCTTAGTAGGGGCCTCCTACGAGCAGTACTTC.

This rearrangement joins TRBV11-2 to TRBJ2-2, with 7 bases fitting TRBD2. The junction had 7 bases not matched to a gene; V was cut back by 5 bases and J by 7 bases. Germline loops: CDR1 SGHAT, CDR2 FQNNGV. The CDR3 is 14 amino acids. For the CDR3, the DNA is TGTGCCAGCAGCCCCTGGGAGGGGATCGGGGAGCTGTTTTTT. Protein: CASSPWEGIGELFF.

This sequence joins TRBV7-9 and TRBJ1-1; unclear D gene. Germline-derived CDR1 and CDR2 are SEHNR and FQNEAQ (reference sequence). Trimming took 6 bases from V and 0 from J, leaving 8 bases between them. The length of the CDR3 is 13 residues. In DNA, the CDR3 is TGTGCCAGCAGAAGCCCTTTGAACACTGAAGCTTTCTTT. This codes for CASRSPLNTEAFF.

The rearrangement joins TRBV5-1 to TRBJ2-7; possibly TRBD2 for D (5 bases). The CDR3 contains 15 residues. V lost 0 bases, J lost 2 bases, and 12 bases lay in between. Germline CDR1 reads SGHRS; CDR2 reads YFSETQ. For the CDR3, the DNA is TGCGCCAGCAGCTTGGGGACTTACGTAACCTACGAGCAGTACTTC. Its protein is CASSLGTYVTYEQYF.

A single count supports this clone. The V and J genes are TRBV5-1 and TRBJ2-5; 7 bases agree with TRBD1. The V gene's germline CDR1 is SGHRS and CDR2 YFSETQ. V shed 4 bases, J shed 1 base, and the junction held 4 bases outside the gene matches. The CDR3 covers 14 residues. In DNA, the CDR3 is TGCGCCAGCAGCCCCGACAGGGTCCAAGAGACCCAGTACTTC. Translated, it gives CASSPDRVQETQYF.

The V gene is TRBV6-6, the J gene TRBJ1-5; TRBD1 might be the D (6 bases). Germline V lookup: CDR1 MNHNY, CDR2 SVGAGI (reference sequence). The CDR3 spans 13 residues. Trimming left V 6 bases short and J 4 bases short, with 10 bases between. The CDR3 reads CASSLDRNQPQHF. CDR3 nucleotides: TGTGCCAGCAGCCTCGACAGGAATCAGCCCCAGCATTTT.

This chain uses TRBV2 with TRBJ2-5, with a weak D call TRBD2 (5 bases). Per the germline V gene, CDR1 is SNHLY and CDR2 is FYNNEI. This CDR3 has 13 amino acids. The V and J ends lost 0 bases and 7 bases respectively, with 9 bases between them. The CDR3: CASSEAPRVTQYF. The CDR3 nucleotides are TGTGCCAGCAGTGAAGCCCCGCGGGTGACCCAGTACTTC. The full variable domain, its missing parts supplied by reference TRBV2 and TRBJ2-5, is EPEVTQTPSHQVTQMGQEVILRCVPISNHLYFYWYRQILGQKVEFLVSFYNNEISEKSEIFDDQFSVERPDGSNFTLKIRSTKLEDSAMYFCASSEAPRVTQYFGPGTRLLVL.

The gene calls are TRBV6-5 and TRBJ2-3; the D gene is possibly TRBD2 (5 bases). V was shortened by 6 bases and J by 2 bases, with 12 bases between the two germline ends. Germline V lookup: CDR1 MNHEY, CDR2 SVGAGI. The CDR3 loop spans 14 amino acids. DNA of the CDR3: TGTGCCAGCAGGGACTGGACCCCCACAGATACGCAGTATTTT. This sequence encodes CASRDWTPTDTQYF.

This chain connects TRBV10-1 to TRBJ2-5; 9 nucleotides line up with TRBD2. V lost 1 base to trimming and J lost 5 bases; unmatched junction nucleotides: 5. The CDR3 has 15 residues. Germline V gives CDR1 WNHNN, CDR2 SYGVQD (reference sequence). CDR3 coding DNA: TGCGCCAGCAGTGAGTTGGCGGGGGGGCGGGAGACCCAGTACTTC. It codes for CASSELAGGRETQYF.

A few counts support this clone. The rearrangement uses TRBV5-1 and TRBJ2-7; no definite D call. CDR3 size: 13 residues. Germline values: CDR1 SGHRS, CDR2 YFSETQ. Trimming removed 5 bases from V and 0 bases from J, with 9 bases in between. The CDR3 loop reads CASSPLSSYEQYF. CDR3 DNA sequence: TGCGCCAGCAGTCCTCTGAGCTCCTACGAGCAGTACTTC.

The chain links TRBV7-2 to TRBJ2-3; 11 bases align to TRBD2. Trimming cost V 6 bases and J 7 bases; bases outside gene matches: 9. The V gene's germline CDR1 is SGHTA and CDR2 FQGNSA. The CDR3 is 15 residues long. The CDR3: CASRLGLAGLYTQYF. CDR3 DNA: TGTGCCAGCAGACTAGGACTAGCGGGTCTTTATACGCAGTATTTT.

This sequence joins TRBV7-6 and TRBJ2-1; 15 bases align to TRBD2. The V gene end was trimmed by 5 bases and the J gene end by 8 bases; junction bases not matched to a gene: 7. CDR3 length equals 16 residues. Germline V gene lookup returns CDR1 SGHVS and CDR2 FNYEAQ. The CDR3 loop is CASSARTSGGADEQFF. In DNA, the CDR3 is TGTGCCAGCAGCGCCCGGACTAGCGGGGGGGCGGATGAGCAGTTCTTC.

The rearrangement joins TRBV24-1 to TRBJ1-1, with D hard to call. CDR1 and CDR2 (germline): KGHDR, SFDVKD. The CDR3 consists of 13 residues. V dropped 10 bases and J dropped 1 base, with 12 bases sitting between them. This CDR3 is CATAREGNTEAFF. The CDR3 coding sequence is TGTGCCACTGCTCGAGAGGGGAACACTGAAGCTTTCTTT.

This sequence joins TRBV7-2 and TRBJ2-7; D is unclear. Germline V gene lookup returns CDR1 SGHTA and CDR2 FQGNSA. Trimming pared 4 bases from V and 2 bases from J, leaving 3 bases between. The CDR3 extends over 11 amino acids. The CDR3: CASSSTYEQYF. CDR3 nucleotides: TGTGCCAGCAGCTCCACCTACGAGCAGTACTTC.

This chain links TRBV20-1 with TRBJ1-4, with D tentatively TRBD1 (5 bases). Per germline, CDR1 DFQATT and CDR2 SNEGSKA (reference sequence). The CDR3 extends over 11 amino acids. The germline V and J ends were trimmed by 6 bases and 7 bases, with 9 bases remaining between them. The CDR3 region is CSAGATEKLFF. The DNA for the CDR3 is TGCAGTGCAGGGGCCACTGAAAAACTGTTTTTT.

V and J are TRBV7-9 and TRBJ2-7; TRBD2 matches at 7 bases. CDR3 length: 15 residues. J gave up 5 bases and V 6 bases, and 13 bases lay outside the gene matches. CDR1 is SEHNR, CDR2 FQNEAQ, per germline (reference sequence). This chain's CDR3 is CASRKEAAGRHEQYF. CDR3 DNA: TGTGCCAGCAGAAAAGAGGCAGCGGGGCGCCACGAGCAGTACTTC.

The CDR3 here is CASSVEGGAPYGYTF. The CDR3 DNA sequence: TGTGCCAGCAGCGTAGAAGGGGGGGCTCCGTATGGCTACACCTTC. V and J are TRBV9 and TRBJ1-2; possible D gene TRBD1, 6 bases. V lost 0 bases and J 5 bases, leaving 14 bases between the germline ends. CDR3 length equals 15 residues. Germline assignment: CDR1 SGDLS and CDR2 YYNGEE.

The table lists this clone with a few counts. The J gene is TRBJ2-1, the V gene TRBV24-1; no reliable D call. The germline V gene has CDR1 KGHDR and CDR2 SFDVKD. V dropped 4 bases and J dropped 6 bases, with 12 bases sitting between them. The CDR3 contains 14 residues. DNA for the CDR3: TGTGCCACCAGTGACCCGACTCGGTTCAATGAGCAGTTCTTC. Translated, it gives CATSDPTRFNEQFF.

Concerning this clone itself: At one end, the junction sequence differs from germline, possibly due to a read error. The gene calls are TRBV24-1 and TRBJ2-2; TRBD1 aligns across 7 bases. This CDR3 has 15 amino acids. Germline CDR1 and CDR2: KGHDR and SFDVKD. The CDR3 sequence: CATSRQGINIGELFF. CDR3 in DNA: TGTGCCACCAGTAGACAGGGAATAAACATCGGGGAGCTGTTTTTT.

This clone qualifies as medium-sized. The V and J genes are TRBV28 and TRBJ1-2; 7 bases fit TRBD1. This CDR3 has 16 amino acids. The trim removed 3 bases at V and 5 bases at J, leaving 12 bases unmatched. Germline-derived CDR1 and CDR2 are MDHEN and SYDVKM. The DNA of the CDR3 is TGTGCCAGCAGTTTTGCCGGGGGACAGCAAGGTTATGGCTACACCTTC. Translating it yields CASSFAGGQQGYGYTF.

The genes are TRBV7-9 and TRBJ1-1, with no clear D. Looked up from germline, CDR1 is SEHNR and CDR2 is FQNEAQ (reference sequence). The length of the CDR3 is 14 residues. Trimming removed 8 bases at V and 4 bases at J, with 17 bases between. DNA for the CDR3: TGTGCCAGCGGGGTCGGCCTCGGGAGCACTGAAGCTTTCTTT. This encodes CASGVGLGSTEAFF.

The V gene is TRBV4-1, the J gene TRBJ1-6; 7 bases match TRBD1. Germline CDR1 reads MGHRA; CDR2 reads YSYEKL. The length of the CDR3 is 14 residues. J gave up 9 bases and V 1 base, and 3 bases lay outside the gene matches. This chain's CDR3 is CASSQGQGSSPLHF. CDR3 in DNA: TGCGCCAGCAGCCAAGGACAGGGTAGTTCACCCCTCCACTTT.

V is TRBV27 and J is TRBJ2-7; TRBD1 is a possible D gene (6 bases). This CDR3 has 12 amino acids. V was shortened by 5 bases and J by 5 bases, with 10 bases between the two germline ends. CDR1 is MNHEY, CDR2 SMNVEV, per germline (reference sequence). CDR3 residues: CASSHRVDEQYF. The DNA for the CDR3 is TGTGCCAGCAGTCACAGGGTTGACGAGCAGTACTTC.

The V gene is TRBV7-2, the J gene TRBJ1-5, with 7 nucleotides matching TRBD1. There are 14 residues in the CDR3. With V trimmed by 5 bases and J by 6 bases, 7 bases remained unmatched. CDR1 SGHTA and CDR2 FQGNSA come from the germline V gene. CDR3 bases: TGTGCCAGCAGCACCCGACAGGGCCGTCAGCCCCAGCATTTT. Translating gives CASSTRQGRQPQHF.